This T cell receptor beta chain was identified during a study of T cell responses to AZD1222 COVID-19 vaccine. General study findings and limits: Reportedly, nearly half of unique spike TCRs recognized epitopes outside B.1.351/B.1.1.7 mutations. Clonal diversity was possibly underestimated, and white British individuals and females predominated among donors. Compared with day 0, the breadth and depth of the Spike-specific TCR repertoire rose significantly after two doses of AZD1222.

TCRdb's copy holds only in-frame clones and misses some; the assay was immunoSEQ multiplex PCR. Of approximately 110,000 clones detected, nearly 90% appear once; the ten largest clones hold under 2.5%. As to this clone: Its antigen is not known.

This TCR came from an adult who received the AZD1222 COVID-19 vaccine. This material consisted of peripheral blood, taken 28 days after the second AZD1222 dose.

The CDR3 DNA reads TGCGCCAGCAGCCAAGATTCCAGCGGGAGCCGTGAGCAGTTCTTC. Protein: CASSQDSSGSREQFF. V is TRBV4-1 and J is TRBJ2-1, with 8 bases identical to TRBD2. V gave up 0 bases and J gave up 9 bases; unmatched junction bases: 7. This CDR3 spans 15 amino acids. Germline lookup yields CDR1 MGHRA and CDR2 YSYEKL.